These 27 T cell receptor beta chains were all obtained from the same sample, sequenced in a study of T cell repertoires in aging, cancer and after chemotherapy. TCR beta rearrangements were amplified from peripheral blood genomic DNA. A mixed TRB-A/B primer pool amplified rearranged TRB by multiplex touch-down PCR. TCRdb recomputed calls from the multiplex PCR reads with MiXCR, one row per CDR3 protein. The data show approximately 10,000 distinct CDR3 sequences, more than 25% seen once. Source material: blood. The source is a human donor in good health.

This clonotype was seen more than once but under ten times. The rearrangement links TRBV19 to TRBJ2-7; D not certain. This CDR3 has 14 amino acids. Trimming stripped 4 bases from V and 2 bases from J, with 12 bases between. Germline V CDR1 and CDR2: LNHDA, SQIVND (reference sequence). The CDR3 coding sequence is TGTGCCAGTAGTAGGGGTCCGGTTACCTACGAGCAGTACTTC. Its protein is CASSRGPVTYEQYF.

This clonotype turned up a few times. The chain couples TRBV19 to TRBJ1-4, with D perhaps matching TRBD1 (5 bases). V was trimmed by 4 bases and J by 4 bases, leaving 13 bases between them. Germline V gene lookup returns CDR1 LNHDA and CDR2 SQIVND (reference sequence). The CDR3 length is 15 residues. DNA of the CDR3: TGTGCCAGTAGTACCTCGGGACGTGGTAATGAAAAACTGTTTTTT. Its translation: CASSTSGRGNEKLFF.

This clonotype has more than one count but fewer than ten. V and J are TRBV20-1 and TRBJ2-1; D gene ambiguous. The length of the CDR3 is 11 residues. Germline V gene sequence: CDR1 DFQATT, CDR2 SNEGSKA (reference sequence). Trimming took 6 bases from V and 1 from J, leaving 4 bases between them. The CDR3 sequence: CSAESYNEQFF. For the CDR3, the DNA is TGCAGTGCAGAGTCCTACAATGAGCAGTTCTTC.

This clonotype has a handful of counts. The chain carries TRBV6-1 and TRBJ2-2, with D perhaps TRBD2 (6 bases). V gave up 5 bases and J gave up 4 bases, with 14 bases separating them. Germline CDR1 reads MNHNS; CDR2 reads SASEGT. The CDR3 totals 15 residues. CDR3 bases: TGTGCCAGCAGTTTTGGTAGCGGCGCCACCGGGGAGCTGTTTTTT. Its protein product is CASSFGSGATGELFF.

The chain combines TRBV15 with TRBJ2-6; D possibly matches TRBD1 or TRBD2 (5 bases each). Germline CDR1 reads LNHNV; CDR2 reads YYDKDF (reference sequence). The germline V and J ends were trimmed by 1 base and 1 base, with 17 bases remaining between them. The CDR3 length is 19 residues. The CDR3 spells CATSRAREGWGSGANVLTF. CDR3 in DNA: TGTGCCACCAGCAGAGCCCGCGAAGGGTGGGGGTCTGGGGCCAACGTCCTGACTTTC.

Within the sample, this clonotype is medium-sized (0.01 to 0.1%). The rearrangement joins TRBV7-2 to TRBJ1-6; unclear D gene. This CDR3 contains 14 residues. Per the germline V gene, CDR1 is SGHTA and CDR2 is FQGNSA. Trimming removed 1 base from V and 8 bases from J, with 9 bases in between. CDR3 protein: CASSLGERDSPLHF. DNA for the CDR3: TGTGCCAGCAGCTTAGGGGAACGTGATTCACCCCTCCACTTT.

The V call is TRBV11-2, the J call TRBJ1-4; D is possibly TRBD1 (6 bases). CDR1 and CDR2 (germline): SGHAT, FQNNGV. Deletions cut 2 bases from V and 5 bases from J, with 24 bases between. The CDR3 has 19 amino acids. The chain's CDR3 is CASSLNIEVVRQGNEKLFF. DNA of the CDR3: TGTGCCAGCAGCTTAAACATAGAGGTGGTACGGCAGGGGAATGAAAAACTGTTTTTT.

Regarding this clonotype: The junction departs from the called germline gene at one end, perhaps through a read error. The chain combines TRBV19 with TRBJ2-2, with D possibly TRBD2 on 6 matching bases. The CDR3 runs to 15 residues. CDR1 LNHDA and CDR2 SQIVND come from the germline V gene (reference sequence). The CDR3 DNA reads TGTGCCAGTAGCCCTAGCGACCTTAACACCGGGCAGCTGTTTTTT. As protein: CASSPSDLNTGQLFF. Full variable domain (rest looked up from reference TRBV19 and TRBJ2-2): DGGITQSPKYLFRKEGQNVTLSCEQNLNHDAMYWYRQDPGQGLRLIYYSQIVNDFQKGDIAEGYSVSREKKESFPLTVTSAQKNPTAFYLCASSPSDLNTGQLFFGEGSRLTVL.

CDR3 coding DNA: TGCAGCGTTGAAGATTTCCTCGGACTAGCAGGCGGCCCCGGCAATGAGCAGTACTTC. Residues: CSVEDFLGLAGGPGNEQYF. V usage is TRBV29-1 and J usage is TRBJ2-7; 8 positions match TRBD2. The germline gives CDR1 SQVTM, CDR2 ANQGSEA. This CDR3 is 19 amino acids long. J was trimmed by 7 bases and V by 0 bases; bases with no gene match: 23.

Judged by abundance, this clonotype is medium-sized. The chain carries TRBV29-1 and TRBJ2-7; D remains ambiguous. The CDR3 consists of 12 residues. Germline assignment: CDR1 SQVTM and CDR2 ANQGSEA. V lost 6 bases and J 3 bases, leaving 12 bases between the germline ends. CDR3 sequence: CSVIGVRYEQYF. The CDR3 coding sequence is TGCAGCGTCATTGGGGTGCGCTACGAGCAGTACTTC.

This clonotype occurred a few times. This chain links TRBV27 with TRBJ2-2; D unclear. The CDR3 has 14 residues. V was pared by 7 bases and J by 2 bases, with 11 bases between. Germline V lookup: CDR1 MNHEY, CDR2 SMNVEV (reference sequence). The DNA of the CDR3 is TGTGCCAGCAAACCCCACCAAAACACCGGGGAGCTGTTTTTT. This sequence encodes CASKPHQNTGELFF.

This clonotype is classed as medium-sized. The V call is TRBV29-1, the J call TRBJ1-3; unclear D gene. Between the trimmed V and J ends, which lost 4 bases and 8 bases, there was a span of 12 bases. The CDR3 sequence is 12 residues long. Germline CDR1 reads SQVTM; CDR2 reads ANQGSEA. CDR3 coding DNA: TGCAGCGTTGGGTCCCACGGTGACACCATATATTTT. Residues: CSVGSHGDTIYF.

By sample share, this clonotype is medium-sized. This rearrangement joins TRBV29-1 to TRBJ2-2, with a weak D call TRBD2 (5 bases). The CDR3 length is 13 residues. Germline CDR1 SQVTM, CDR2 ANQGSEA. The V end was cut by 6 bases, the J end by 5 bases, with 13 bases between. The CDR3 region has the DNA TGCAGCGTGGGCCTTCTAGCAACCGGGGAGCTGTTTTTT. Translated, it gives CSVGLLATGELFF.

This clonotype was counted between two and nine times. The chain combines TRBV20-1 with TRBJ2-5; 10 bases map to TRBD1. The CDR3 contains 14 residues. V was pared by 5 bases and J by 5 bases, with 8 bases of the junction left unmatched. The germline V gene encodes CDR1 DFQATT and CDR2 SNEGSKA (reference sequence). The CDR3 coding sequence is TGCAGTGCTCCGAGGGTGGGACAGGGGGAGACCCAGTACTTC. This sequence encodes CSAPRVGQGETQYF.

This clonotype was seen more than once but under ten times. The rearrangement joins TRBV18 to TRBJ1-2; tentative D call: TRBD1 (6 bases). Trimming took 4 bases from V and 4 from J, leaving 19 bases between them. The CDR3 totals 16 residues. Germline V lookup: CDR1 KGHSH, CDR2 LQKENI. CDR3 amino acids: CASSLAGTQLIYGYTF. The CDR3 DNA reads as TGTGCCAGCTCACTTGCGGGGACACAATTAATCTATGGCTACACCTTC.

This clonotype was detected a few times. The rearrangement links TRBV20-1 to TRBJ1-6; TRBD1 is a possible D gene (5 bases). The germline gives CDR1 DFQATT, CDR2 SNEGSKA (reference sequence). The CDR3 is 13 amino acids. Trimming cost V 1 base and J 9 bases, with 10 bases left between them. CDR3 loop: CSARGIQGSPLHF. CDR3 bases: TGCAGTGCTAGAGGGATTCAGGGTTCACCCCTCCACTTT.

The CDR3 sequence is CASKKNTAYEQYF. In DNA form, the CDR3 reads TGTGCCAGCAAGAAGAACACCGCCTACGAGCAGTACTTC. J is TRBJ2-7 and V is TRBV6-2 or TRBV6-3; D is unresolved. This CDR3 contains 13 residues. Germline V CDR1 and CDR2: MNHEY, SVGEGT. With 7 bases removed from V and 2 bases from J, the gap between germline ends came to 12 bases.

This clonotype came up a few times. The V and J genes are TRBV30 and TRBJ1-6; D gene unclear. The germline gives CDR1 GTSNPN, CDR2 SVGIG (reference sequence). V gave up 0 bases and J gave up 13 bases, with 16 bases separating them. The CDR3 length is 14 residues. DNA of the CDR3: TGTGCCTGGAGTGTAGGTCCCCTAACGGTCCCCCTCCACTTT. This codes for CAWSVGPLTVPLHF.

Within the sample, this clonotype is medium-sized. This chain uses TRBV6-5 with TRBJ1-6; a possible D gene is TRBD1 (6 bases). Per the germline V gene, CDR1 is MNHEY and CDR2 is SVGAGI. This CDR3 comprises 15 residues. V lost 1 base and J 5 bases, leaving 9 bases between the germline ends. This CDR3 is CASSYLGQNNSPLHF. CDR3 nucleotides: TGTGCCAGCAGTTACTTAGGACAGAATAATTCACCCCTCCACTTT.

This sequence joins TRBV4-3 and TRBJ2-7, with D perhaps TRBD1 or TRBD2 (6 bases each). Germline V gene data show CDR1 as LGHNA and CDR2 as YSLEER. The CDR3 covers 15 residues. The germline V and J ends were trimmed by 0 bases and 2 bases, with 11 bases remaining between them. CDR3: CASSQDSGAPYEQYF. Here the CDR3 DNA reads TGCGCCAGCAGCCAAGATTCGGGGGCCCCCTACGAGCAGTACTTC.

This clonotype was counted only a few times. The V and J genes are TRBV20-1 and TRBJ2-1; D perhaps matches TRBD2 (5 bases). Germline CDR1 reads DFQATT; CDR2 reads SNEGSKA (reference sequence). This CDR3 region has 14 residues. Trimming removed 0 bases from V and 8 bases from J, with 14 bases in between. The CDR3 protein is CSARDGGGRYEQFF. CDR3 sequence (DNA): TGCAGTGCTAGAGACGGTGGCGGGCGGTATGAGCAGTTCTTC.

V and J are TRBV7-9 and TRBJ1-1; the D is unclear. CDR1 SEHNR and CDR2 FQNEAQ come from the germline V gene (reference sequence). The CDR3 contains 17 residues. V lost 5 bases and J 0 bases, leaving 19 bases between the germline ends. DNA of the CDR3: TGTGCCAGCAGCGTTGGATACAGAAGACCTATGAACACTGAAGCTTTCTTT. Protein sequence: CASSVGYRRPMNTEAFF.

This clonotype was seen a few times. The rearrangement links TRBV6-1 to TRBJ2-2; D gene ambiguous. From germline, CDR1 is MNHNS and CDR2 SASEGT. V was cut by 10 bases and J by 4 bases, with 19 bases left in between. CDR3 length equals 15 residues. DNA of the CDR3: TGTGCCACCGGCGATGGTCTAACGGGCACCGGGGAGCTGTTTTTT. It encodes CATGDGLTGTGELFF.

This chain connects TRBV20-1 to TRBJ1-6, with 11 bases aligning to TRBD1. The CDR3 is 18 residues long. J was trimmed by 7 bases and V by 4 bases; bases with no gene match: 15. Germline V gene data show CDR1 as DFQATT and CDR2 as SNEGSKA (reference sequence). This CDR3 reads CSAISGTGGKIQNSPLHF. The CDR3 bases are TGCAGTGCTATCTCCGGGACAGGGGGAAAAATTCAGAATTCACCCCTCCACTTT.

The chain uses TRBV28 and TRBJ1-2; 9 bases fit TRBD1. The germline gives CDR1 MDHEN, CDR2 SYDVKM. J gave up 5 bases and V 2 bases, and 6 bases lay outside the gene matches. CDR3 length: 15 amino acids. The CDR3 nucleotides read TGTGCCAGCAGTTTACCACAGGGGGCGAGATATGGCTACACCTTC. It translates to CASSLPQGARYGYTF.

The chain carries TRBV6-5 and TRBJ1-1; TRBD1 matches 8 bases. This CDR3 contains 14 residues. The ends lost 7 bases at V and 4 bases at J; junction bases unmatched: 8. Germline V CDR1 and CDR2: MNHEY, SVGAGI. DNA of the CDR3: TGTGCCAGCACCACCCAGGGGGCGTGCACTGAAGCTTTCTTT. Its translation is CASTTQGACTEAFF.

This clonotype has a handful of counts. The chain recombines TRBV28 with TRBJ1-2; D not resolved. This CDR3 contains 10 residues. Germline CDR1 MDHEN, CDR2 SYDVKM. The V and J ends lost 10 bases and 1 base respectively, with 4 bases between them. The CDR3 is CATLNYGYTF. The DNA of the CDR3 is TGTGCCACCCTTAACTATGGCTACACCTTC.